A selection of T cell receptor beta chains follows, all from one sample in a study of T cells after yellow fever vaccination. TCRdb reprocessed the 5' RACE reads with MiXCR, giving one entry per CDR3 protein. The sample has approximately 450,000 distinct CDR3 sequences, approximately 19% seen once. The sequenced sample was PBMCs, obtained before the yellow fever booster vaccination. The origin of the receptors is a young man who received the YFV17D yellow fever vaccine. Both conserved end residues are trimmed from each CDR3. Each record gives: J gene, D gene, V gene, CDR3 protein. D genes are given only for firm matches.

>TRBJ2-1|TRBD1|TRBV20-1
SATGTVSYNEQF
>TRBJ2-3|.|TRBV7-2
ASSPSDSTDTQY
>TRBJ2-2|.|TRBV7-9
ASSLTGATNTGELF
>TRBJ2-3|.|TRBV2
ASSVADTQY
>TRBJ2-3|.|TRBV4-3
ASSQDTLDEDTQY
>TRBJ2-2|.|TRBV6-2/TRBV6-3
ASSYSKSGDTGELF
>TRBJ2-4|.|TRBV19
ASTPTGTSFIQY
>TRBJ1-2|TRBD1|TRBV7-2
ASSLARGQDIGYGYT
>TRBJ2-1|.|TRBV10-2
ASRQTELYEQF
>TRBJ1-3|.|TRBV5-1
ASSLGRTADGNTIY
>TRBJ2-3|.|TRBV24-1
ATSAGQSTDTQY
>TRBJ1-5|.|TRBV4-1
ASSSSRGPSNQPQH
>TRBJ2-1|.|TRBV5-1
ASSFEKGYNEQF
>TRBJ1-1|.|TRBV29-1
SVARGSPDTEAF
>TRBJ2-3|TRBD1|TRBV4-1
ASSQAPPGQGLDTQY
>TRBJ2-1|.|TRBV7-2
ASSFVQNNEQF
>TRBJ2-3|TRBD1|TRBV10-3
AIRDRAGTDTQY
>TRBJ2-4|.|TRBV7-2
ASSLPYSGIQY
>TRBJ1-1|TRBD1|TRBV29-1
SDRQGTEAF
>TRBJ1-5|.|TRBV15
ATSRNYQPQH
>TRBJ2-2|.|TRBV7-3
ASSFLGGGTGELF
>TRBJ2-3|.|TRBV6-2/TRBV6-3
ASRRGSDTQY
>TRBJ2-5|.|TRBV4-1
ASSPSGTHQETQY
>TRBJ2-1|.|TRBV7-9
ASSLPPFNEQF
>TRBJ2-1|TRBD1|TRBV29-1
STRTGESNEQF
>TRBJ2-7|.|TRBV2
ASSVGREYEQY
>TRBJ2-7|TRBD1|TRBV7-2
ASSPPGQGAQQY
>TRBJ2-7|TRBD1|TRBV18
ASSPVPTGVFGEQY
>TRBJ2-1|.|TRBV11-2
ASSTGGPYNEQF
>TRBJ1-3|.|TRBV20-1
SARAGLGNTIY
>TRBJ2-3|.|TRBV29-1
SVRRGGGGTDTQY
>TRBJ1-1|.|TRBV6-6
ASSPPHSNTEAF
>TRBJ2-6|.|TRBV3-1
ASSRGGDLISGANVLT
>TRBJ1-6|.|TRBV5-1
ASRQQGASNSPLH
>TRBJ1-4|TRBD1|TRBV29-1
SAGTGGVEKLF
>TRBJ2-3|.|TRBV7-9
ASSYVPTGTSSTDTQY
>TRBJ1-2|.|TRBV20-1
SARDPDRYGYT
>TRBJ2-5|TRBD2|TRBV20-1
SANGLVWQETQY
>TRBJ2-1|.|TRBV7-9
ASSLQVPGYNEQF
>TRBJ1-4|.|TRBV4-3
ASSQDGGRLANEKLF
>TRBJ1-1|.|TRBV3-1
ASSQDPPGIEAF
>TRBJ2-3|.|TRBV12-3/TRBV12-4
ASSLTLTDTQY
>TRBJ2-7|.|TRBV6-5
ASGIGATYEQY
>TRBJ2-4|TRBD2|TRBV12-3/TRBV12-4
ASSWGGGLAKNIQY
>TRBJ2-1|TRBD1|TRBV12-3/TRBV12-4
ASSFQQGVGNEQF
>TRBJ2-3|TRBD2|TRBV5-1
ASSLPSGGADTQY
>TRBJ2-2|TRBD1|TRBV15
ATSRDRGKSDTGELF
>TRBJ1-3|TRBD1|TRBV27
ASSLLGTGGGNTIY
>TRBJ1-1|TRBD1|TRBV27
ASSFYRGRAEAF
>TRBJ1-2|.|TRBV29-1
SVTSGTNNYGYT
>TRBJ2-3|.|TRBV4-3
ASSQDFLDATDTQY
>TRBJ1-2|.|TRBV5-5
ASSLAPGPQSYGYT
>TRBJ2-6|.|TRBV7-2
ASSLGLRVATSGANVLT
>TRBJ1-1|.|TRBV4-1
ASSQDGAGGITEAF
>TRBJ1-2|.|TRBV12-3/TRBV12-4
ASSPGPLYGYT
>TRBJ2-7|.|TRBV6-5
ASSRSPEEQY
>TRBJ1-5|.|TRBV7-6
ASSLAGQGSQPQH
>TRBJ1-1|.|TRBV5-1
ASSPVGRGEAF
>TRBJ2-1|.|TRBV6-2/TRBV6-3
ASSYPGQSDSYNEQF
>TRBJ2-2|.|TRBV20-1
SATRGVAGELF